These T cell receptor beta chains were read from a single sample in a study of radiation and T cells in renal cell carcinoma. Measured with immunoSEQ multiplex PCR; TCRdb has only the in-frame clones, and not every one. The sample has roughly 120,000 clones, approximately 78% seen once; the top ten hold under 4%. The source was blood, collected from a patient whose treatment included radiotherapy and nephrectomy. These receptor sequences come from a woman aged 55-70 years with renal cell carcinoma. CDR3s include the opening cysteine and the closing phenylalanine or tryptophan. D genes are given only for firm matches. The size field is filled for only some rows; it gives once, few, many or a size class.

abundance: .; d_gene: .; v_gene: TRBV5-4; j_gene: TRBJ1-1; CDR3aa: CASSLDSGEAFF; CDR3nt: TGTGCCAGCAGCTTGGATTCAGGTGAAGCTTTCTTT
abundance: .; d_gene: .; v_gene: TRBV27; j_gene: TRBJ1-2; CDR3aa: CASSSGWGYTF; CDR3nt: TGTGCCAGCAGCTCAGGTTGGGGCTACACCTTC
abundance: .; d_gene: .; v_gene: TRBV19; j_gene: TRBJ2-2; CDR3aa: CASQHANTGELFF; CDR3nt: TGTGCCAGTCAACACGCGAACACCGGGGAGCTGTTTTTT
abundance: once; d_gene: TRBD1; v_gene: TRBV18; j_gene: TRBJ1-6; CDR3aa: CASSPSGQYNSPLHF; CDR3nt: TGTGCCAGCTCACCCTCGGGACAGTATAATTCACCCCTCCACTTT
abundance: .; d_gene: .; v_gene: TRBV4-1; j_gene: TRBJ2-5; CDR3aa: CASSPRQDIETQYF; CDR3nt: TGCGCCAGCAGCCCCAGGCAGGACATAGAGACCCAGTACTTC
abundance: .; d_gene: .; v_gene: TRBV5-5; j_gene: TRBJ1-2; CDR3aa: CASSWGASTEGGYTF; CDR3nt: TGTGCCAGCAGCTGGGGGGCCTCTACCGAGGGTGGCTACACCTTC
abundance: .; d_gene: .; v_gene: TRBV9; j_gene: TRBJ1-3; CDR3aa: CASSAQGGGNTIYF; CDR3nt: TGTGCCAGCAGCGCGCAGGGCGGTGGAAACACCATATATTTT
abundance: .; d_gene: .; v_gene: TRBV11-2; j_gene: TRBJ1-1; CDR3aa: CASSLVGGARTEAFF; CDR3nt: TGTGCCAGCAGCTTAGTTGGGGGGGCCCGGACTGAAGCTTTCTTT
abundance: .; d_gene: .; v_gene: TRBV5-1; j_gene: TRBJ2-6; CDR3aa: CASSPGRQGNSGANVLTF; CDR3nt: TGCGCCAGCAGCCCCGGGCGGCAGGGAAACTCTGGGGCCAACGTCCTGACTTTC
abundance: .; d_gene: .; v_gene: TRBV10-3; j_gene: TRBJ2-1; CDR3aa: CAIGTGSYNEQFF; CDR3nt: TGTGCCATCGGTACCGGTTCCTACAATGAGCAGTTCTTC
abundance: .; d_gene: TRBD1; v_gene: TRBV28; j_gene: TRBJ1-2; CDR3aa: CASSLGQGRGYTF; CDR3nt: TGTGCCAGCAGTTTGGGACAGGGACGAGGCTACACCTTC
abundance: .; d_gene: TRBD2; v_gene: TRBV19; j_gene: TRBJ2-5; CDR3aa: CASSIRGLAGVSGETQYF; CDR3nt: TGTGCCAGTAGTATCCGGGGACTAGCGGGGGTGTCTGGAGAGACCCAGTACTTC
abundance: .; d_gene: TRBD2; v_gene: TRBV27; j_gene: TRBJ2-2; CDR3aa: CASSLDPSGSIGELFF; CDR3nt: TGTGCCAGCAGTTTAGATCCTAGCGGGAGTATCGGGGAGCTGTTTTTT
abundance: few; d_gene: TRBD2; v_gene: TRBV19; j_gene: TRBJ2-1; CDR3aa: CASRGLAGEQFF; CDR3nt: TGTGCCAGTAGGGGACTAGCGGGTGAGCAGTTCTTC
abundance: .; d_gene: TRBD1; v_gene: TRBV7-8; j_gene: TRBJ1-2; CDR3aa: CASSSGAQGAEGYTF; CDR3nt: TGTGCCAGCAGCTCTGGGGCGCAGGGGGCTGAGGGCTACACCTTC
abundance: .; d_gene: .; v_gene: TRBV6-5; j_gene: TRBJ1-5; CDR3aa: CASKTGLGDQPQHF; CDR3nt: TGTGCCAGCAAAACAGGGTTAGGGGATCAGCCCCAGCATTTT
abundance: once; d_gene: TRBD1; v_gene: TRBV6-5; j_gene: TRBJ1-1; CDR3aa: CASSYRQGNTEAFF; CDR3nt: TGTGCCAGCAGTTATAGACAGGGGAACACTGAAGCTTTCTTT
abundance: .; d_gene: .; v_gene: TRBV4-3; j_gene: TRBJ1-1; CDR3aa: CASSQDLTGEAFF; CDR3nt: TGCGCCAGCAGCCAAGATTTGACTGGGGAAGCTTTCTTT
abundance: .; d_gene: TRBD1; v_gene: TRBV6-1; j_gene: TRBJ2-7; CDR3aa: CASSTIHRGTYEQYF; CDR3nt: TGTGCCAGCAGTACCATCCACAGGGGGACCTACGAGCAGTACTTC
abundance: .; d_gene: .; v_gene: TRBV7-9; j_gene: TRBJ2-7; CDR3aa: CASSLLDYHEQYF; CDR3nt: TGTGCCAGCAGCTTACTGGACTACCACGAGCAGTACTTC
abundance: .; d_gene: TRBD1; v_gene: TRBV5-1; j_gene: TRBJ1-1; CDR3aa: CASSQGQGIEAFF; CDR3nt: TGCGCCAGCAGCCAGGGACAGGGGATCGAAGCTTTCTTT
abundance: few; d_gene: .; v_gene: TRBV10-3; j_gene: TRBJ1-1; CDR3aa: CASRTNTEAFF; CDR3nt: TGTGCCAGTCGGACCAACACTGAAGCTTTCTTT
abundance: .; d_gene: TRBD1; v_gene: TRBV5-4; j_gene: TRBJ1-1; CDR3aa: CASTNGWGGTGVRRNTEAFF; CDR3nt: TGTGCCAGCACTAATGGCTGGGGCGGGACAGGGGTTCGTAGGAACACTGAAGCTTTCTTT
abundance: .; d_gene: .; v_gene: TRBV6-5; j_gene: TRBJ1-2; CDR3aa: CASSYNSGPGLYGYTF; CDR3nt: TGTGCCAGCAGTTACAACTCAGGGCCGGGCCTCTATGGCTACACCTTC
abundance: .; d_gene: TRBD1; v_gene: TRBV25-1; j_gene: TRBJ1-1; CDR3aa: CASFATGGNTEAFF; CDR3nt: TGTGCCAGCTTTGCCACAGGGGGCAACACTGAAGCTTTCTTT